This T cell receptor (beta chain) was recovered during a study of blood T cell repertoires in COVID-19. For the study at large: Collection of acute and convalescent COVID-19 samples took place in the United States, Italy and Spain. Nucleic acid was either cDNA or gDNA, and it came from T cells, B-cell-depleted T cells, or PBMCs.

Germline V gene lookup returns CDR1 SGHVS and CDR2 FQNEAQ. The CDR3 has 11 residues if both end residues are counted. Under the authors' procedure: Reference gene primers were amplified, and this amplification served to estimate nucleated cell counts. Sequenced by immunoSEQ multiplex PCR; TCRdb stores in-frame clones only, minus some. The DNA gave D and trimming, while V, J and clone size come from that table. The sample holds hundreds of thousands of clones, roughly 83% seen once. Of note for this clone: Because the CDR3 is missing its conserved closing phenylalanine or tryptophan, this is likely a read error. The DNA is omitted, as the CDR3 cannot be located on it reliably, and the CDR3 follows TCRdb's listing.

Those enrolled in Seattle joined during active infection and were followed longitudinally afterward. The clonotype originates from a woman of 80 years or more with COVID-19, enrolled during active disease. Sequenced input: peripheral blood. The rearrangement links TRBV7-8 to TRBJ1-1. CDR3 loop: CASSASSTITV.